Sequencing of this T cell receptor (beta chain) was carried out in a study of cytomegalovirus exposure and HLA in healthy donors. Trimming took 2 bases from V and 1 from J; bases not matched to a gene: 4. Germline V gene lookup returns CDR1 ENHRY and CDR2 SYGVKD. This CDR3 comprises 17 residues. Study-level findings and limits: The study flagged 150 to 200 TCR beta chains as cytomegalovirus-associated. Later analysis demonstrated an association between a missense DCLRE1C variant and TCR beta V- and J-gene trimming.

Regarding this clone: Its cognate antigen is unknown.

Primers for the PCR totalled 60 Vbeta and 13 Jbeta. Assay: immunoSEQ multiplex PCR; the TCRdb copy retains only in-frame clones and omits some. Of approximately 180,000 clones in the sample, about four fifths are singletons; the top ten hold roughly 1.5%. This TCR was recovered from a woman aged 18-29 years in good health and CMV-seronegative. V usage is TRBV10-3 and J usage is TRBJ2-1; 11 bases align to TRBD2. Sequenced input: PBMCs. CDR3: CAISEPGLAESYNEQFF. The CDR3 nucleotides are TGTGCCATCAGTGAGCCGGGACTAGCGGAATCCTACAATGAGCAGTTCTTC.